The clone carrying this T cell receptor beta chain was found once. Antigen specificity is unknown. A library of TCRbeta sequences, prepared with unique molecular identifiers, was generated. Via MiXCR, TCRdb re-called the PCR reads, giving one row per CDR3 protein. This sample has about 29,000 distinct CDR3 sequences; 6.3% occur once, and the top ten carry 7%. The sample is drawn from a study of T-cell reconstitution after alpha-beta-depleted transplantation in children. General study results and limits: Hyperexpanded clones declined; after one year, newly produced T cells mostly supplied diversity. It was reported that alpha-beta T cells came from several hundred expanded graft clones (about two months after transplant).

This material consisted of PBMCs, mostly from graft donor cells, taken 180 days after TCRalphabeta/CD19-depleted stem cell transplant. The clonotype comes from a male patient younger than 18 who had a stem cell transplant for acute myeloid leukemia, so the T cells may come from the graft donor.

This CDR3 is CCASRPAGATDTQYF. CDR3 in DNA: TGCTGCGCTAGTCGGCCAGCGGGAGCCACAGATACGCAGTATTTT. This chain links TRBV20-1 with TRBJ2-3; 8 nucleotides match TRBD2. Germline V gene sequence: CDR1 DFQATT, CDR2 SNEGSKA (reference sequence). The CDR3 is 15 residues long.